Presented here are 32 T cell receptor beta chains from one specimen sequenced in a study of vaccination effects on CD4 cells after COVID-19. Profiled with immunoSEQ multiplex PCR; TCRdb holds only in-frame clones, not every one. The table has about 66,000 clones, about 74% seen once. Their antigens are not known. After around 10 days in culture, the CD4+ T cells were isolated. As their vaccination, participants received two doses of either BNT162b2 or mRNA-1273. The source was CD4+ T cells from PBMCs cultured without peptide, collected after COVID-19 vaccination. Receptors were obtained from a human donor who received a COVID-19 vaccine.

This clone was seen a few times. The chain couples TRBV19 to TRBJ1-3, with D possibly TRBD1 on 5 matching bases. Germline CDR1 and CDR2: LNHDA and SQIVND (reference sequence). The CDR3 consists of 16 residues. Trimming removed 2 bases from V and 2 bases from J, with 13 bases in between. This chain's CDR3 is CASSIRGAAAGNTIYF. DNA for the CDR3: TGTGCCAGTAGTATAAGAGGGGCGGCAGCTGGAAACACCATATATTTT.

The rearrangement uses TRBV30 and TRBJ1-3; TRBD1 is a possible D gene (6 bases). The germline V and J ends were trimmed by 6 bases and 1 base, with 10 bases remaining between them. CDR1 is GTSNPN and CDR2 is SVGIG in the germline V gene (reference sequence). There are 13 residues in the CDR3. Here the CDR3 reads CACIRGSGNTIYF. The CDR3 coding sequence is TGTGCCTGCATCAGGGGTTCTGGAAACACCATATATTTT. Full variable domain (remainder filled in from reference TRBV30 and TRBJ1-3): SQTIHQWPATLVQPVGSPLSLECTVEGTSNPNLYWYRQAAGRGLQLLFYSVGIGQISSEVPQNLSASRPQDRQFILSSKKLLLSDSGFYLCACIRGSGNTIYFGEGSWLTVV.

The V and J genes are TRBV18 and TRBJ1-2; D remains unclear. Germline V gives CDR1 KGHSH, CDR2 LQKENI. The CDR3 totals 13 residues. V shed 1 base and J shed 7 bases, with 10 bases lying between them. CDR3 sequence (DNA): TGTGCCAGCTCACCACGTACAGATGGTGGCTACACCTTC. Amino acids: CASSPRTDGGYTF.

The chain recombines TRBV6-9 with TRBJ2-7; 10 bases fit TRBD1. After removal of 7 bases from V and 2 bases from J, the junction contained 14 bases not matched to a gene. Per the germline V gene, CDR1 is MNHGY and CDR2 is SVAAGI. This CDR3 contains 17 residues. The CDR3 reads CASTPRGDRGPAYEQYV. Written as DNA, the CDR3 is TGTGCCAGCACCCCTAGGGGGGACAGGGGTCCTGCCTACGAGCAGTACGTC.

This clone occurred once. The genes are TRBV15 and TRBJ1-5; the D gene is possibly TRBD1 (5 bases). Germline CDR1 is LNHNV and CDR2 is YYDKDF (reference sequence). Trimming stripped 3 bases from V and 1 base from J, with 10 bases between. CDR3 length: 15 amino acids. DNA of the CDR3: TGTGCCACCAGCAGGGGGGGTGGGAGCAATCAGCCCCAGCATTTT. It specifies CATSRGGGSNQPQHF.

J is TRBJ1-2 and V is TRBV6-6; D gene unclear. This CDR3 has 14 amino acids. In germline, CDR1 is MNHNY, CDR2 SVGAGI (reference sequence). V dropped 5 bases and J dropped 3 bases, with 13 bases sitting between them. This CDR3 is CASSGPNWDYGYTF. The CDR3 DNA is TGTGCCAGCAGTGGCCCGAATTGGGACTATGGCTACACCTTC.

The CDR3 loop reads CASSITRGGETQYF. In nucleotides, the CDR3 is TGTGCCAGCAGCATCACCAGGGGAGGGGAGACCCAGTACTTC. The genes are TRBV5-8 and TRBJ2-5; D perhaps matches TRBD2 (7 bases). The germline CDR1 and CDR2 sequences are SGHTS and YDEGEE. Trimming shortened V by 4 bases and J by 5 bases, and 15 bases separated the two germline ends. The CDR3 loop spans 14 amino acids.

As DNA, the CDR3 is TGTGCCAGCACTCACTGGGACAGGGGGCTTGGAGAGCAGTACGTC. This sequence encodes CASTHWDRGLGEQYV. The V and J genes are TRBV6-5 and TRBJ2-7; 12 bases match TRBD1. The CDR3 runs 15 residues. With 7 bases clipped from V and 7 bases from J, the junction kept 11 bases outside the gene matches. Germline CDR1 reads MNHEY; CDR2 reads SVGAGI.

This clone has more than one count but fewer than ten. The chain couples TRBV7-2 to TRBJ2-5; D remains ambiguous. V was clipped by 6 bases and J by 1 base, with 12 bases between them. The CDR3 contains 14 residues. Germline V CDR1 and CDR2: SGHTA, FQGNSA. As DNA, the CDR3 is TGTGCCAGCAGTGCCTCGCGAACCCAAGAGACCCAGTACTTC. It specifies CASSASRTQETQYF.

The chain joins TRBV4-1 to TRBJ2-5, with a weak D call TRBD1 (5 bases). CDR3 length: 14 residues. Deletions cut 1 base from V and 2 bases from J, with 8 bases between. From germline, CDR1 is MGHRA and CDR2 YSYEKL. The CDR3 is CASSQGRTQETQYF. The CDR3 coding sequence is TGCGCCAGCAGCCAAGGTCGGACACAAGAGACCCAGTACTTC.

CDR3 in DNA: TGCGCCAGCAGCCAAGAGCCCCGCGACAGGGGGCACTACACCTTC. The encoded protein is CASSQEPRDRGHYTF. The chain is built from TRBV4-1 and TRBJ1-2; TRBD1 agrees at 10 bases. Trimming removed 0 bases from V and 10 bases from J; junction bases left unmatched: 8. CDR1 is MGHRA, CDR2 YSYEKL, per germline. The CDR3 runs to 15 residues.

There are a few counts of this clone. V gene TRBV30 combines with J gene TRBJ1-2; D remains unclear. Germline lookup yields CDR1 GTSNPN and CDR2 SVGIG (reference sequence). The CDR3 has 14 amino acids. V dropped 4 bases and J dropped 0 bases, with 12 bases sitting between them. The CDR3 DNA follows: TGTGCCTGGACCCGGGAGTTCTCTAACTATGGCTACACCTTC. Encoded protein: CAWTREFSNYGYTF.

V usage is TRBV20-1 and J usage is TRBJ2-4; a weak D match, TRBD2 (6 bases). The CDR3 totals 10 residues. Germline-derived CDR1 and CDR2 are DFQATT and SNEGSKA (reference sequence). Trimming stripped 2 bases from V and 16 bases from J, with 12 bases between. CDR3 residues: CSARSGTLYF. CDR3 coding DNA: TGCAGTGCTAGATCCGGGACTCTCTACTTC.

The V gene is TRBV2, the J gene TRBJ1-5; D ambiguous. Per the germline V gene, CDR1 is SNHLY and CDR2 is FYNNEI. CDR3 size: 14 residues. Between the trimmed V and J ends, which lost 6 bases and 6 bases, there was a span of 15 bases. This chain's CDR3 is CASSAIQSSQPQHF. The DNA of the CDR3 is TGTGCCAGCAGCGCTATCCAAAGTAGTCAGCCCCAGCATTTT.

The chain couples TRBV6-5 to TRBJ2-7, with D perhaps given as TRBD1 or TRBD2 (6 bases each). V was shortened by 10 bases and J by 0 bases, with 13 bases between the two germline ends. The CDR3 is made up of 13 amino acids. Per the germline V gene, CDR1 is MNHEY and CDR2 is SVGAGI. CDR3 in DNA: TGTGCCACCCGGAGGGGGGCCTCCTACGAGCAGTACGTC. Its protein product is CATRRGASYEQYV.

The gene calls are TRBV28 and TRBJ1-2; D is possibly TRBD1 (5 bases). Deletions cut 7 bases from V and 2 bases from J, with 20 bases between. The length of the CDR3 is 16 residues. Germline V CDR1 and CDR2: MDHEN, SYDVKM. The CDR3 nucleotides are TGTGCCAGCATTATAAGCGGGGTCGAGGGGAACTATGGCTACACCTTC. Protein: CASIISGVEGNYGYTF.

The chain uses TRBV19 and TRBJ1-1, with 9 bases that match TRBD1. V gave up 5 bases and J gave up 1 base; unmatched junction bases: 8. The CDR3 contains 16 residues. CDR1 and CDR2 (germline): LNHDA, SQIVND (reference sequence). The CDR3 sequence is CASSFRRDRANTEAFF. The CDR3 bases are TGTGCCAGTAGTTTCCGCCGGGACAGGGCGAACACTGAAGCTTTCTTT.

The chain links TRBV7-2 to TRBJ1-4, with 8 bases fitting TRBD1. Germline assignment: CDR1 SGHTA and CDR2 FQGNSA. V was clipped by 4 bases and J by 7 bases; unmatched bases: 8. CDR3 length: 15 amino acids. The CDR3 region has the DNA TGTGCCAGCAGCTCGCAAGGACAGGGAGGTGAAAAACTGTTTTTT. Translated, it gives CASSSQGQGGEKLFF.

This chain uses TRBV11-2 with TRBJ2-1; possible D gene TRBD2, 6 bases. Germline V CDR1 and CDR2: SGHAT, FQNNGV. Trimming cost V 4 bases and J 3 bases, with 10 bases left between them. The CDR3 runs to 14 residues. CDR3 DNA: TGTGCCAGCAGCTCTCAGACTAGCTACAATGAGCAGTTCTTC. The encoded protein is CASSSQTSYNEQFF.

The gene calls are TRBV10-1 and TRBJ2-3; D not resolved. The germline V gene encodes CDR1 WNHNN and CDR2 SYGVQD (reference sequence). There are 9 residues in the CDR3. The CDR3 protein is CTFLDTQYF. The CDR3 DNA reads as TGCACTTTCCTAGATACGCAGTATTTT.

The chain is built from TRBV25-1 and TRBJ2-5; the D gene is possibly TRBD2 (5 bases). Looked up from germline, CDR1 is MGHDK and CDR2 is SYGVNS. The germline V and J ends were trimmed by 5 bases and 2 bases, with 12 bases remaining between them. This CDR3 is built from 14 residues. CDR3 bases: TGTGCCAGCAGTCCCCGGACTTCTCAAGAGACCCAGTACTTC. This translates into CASSPRTSQETQYF.

This rearrangement joins TRBV3-1 (or the pseudogene TRBV3-2) to TRBJ2-5; 10 positions agree with TRBD1. Germline V gene data show CDR1 as LGHDT and CDR2 as YNNKEL (reference sequence). Unmatched junction bases numbered 6, after V lost 1 base and J lost 10 bases. The CDR3 totals 14 residues. CDR3 protein: CASSQGDRGQDQYF. The CDR3 bases are TGTGCCAGCAGCCAAGGTGACAGGGGGCAAGACCAGTACTTC.

This sequence joins TRBV4-1 and TRBJ2-2; D is perhaps TRBD2 (7 bases). CDR1 and CDR2 from the germline V gene are MGHRA and YSYEKL. This CDR3 spans 15 amino acids. The V and J ends lost 1 base and 6 bases respectively, with 12 bases between them. The CDR3 reads CASSQGGGPAGELFF. CDR3 nucleotide sequence: TGCGCCAGCAGCCAAGGGGGGGGGCCGGCCGGGGAGCTGTTTTTT.

The genes are TRBV11-1 and TRBJ1-2, with D possibly matching TRBD1 (6 bases). V was trimmed by 5 bases and J by 8 bases, leaving 15 bases between them. The CDR3 is 13 residues long. CDR1 and CDR2 (germline): SGHAT, FQDESV (reference sequence). CDR3 bases: TGTGCCAGCAGCCCCGGCCGGGGGCAAGGCTACACCTTC. This encodes CASSPGRGQGYTF.

The chain combines TRBV2 with TRBJ1-4, with D maybe TRBD1 (6 bases). CDR1 and CDR2 from the germline V gene are SNHLY and FYNNEI. The CDR3 loop spans 14 amino acids. Trimming took off 8 bases at V and 8 bases at J, with 18 bases between the two ends. In nucleotides, the CDR3 is TGTGCCAGCGGGTTTAACAGGGAAAAGGAAAAACTGTTTTTT. It specifies CASGFNREKEKLFF.

V gene TRBV20-1 combines with J gene TRBJ1-2; D gene unclear. Germline V gene lookup returns CDR1 DFQATT and CDR2 SNEGSKA (reference sequence). V lost 3 bases to trimming and J lost 6 bases, with 11 bases between them. This CDR3 has 12 amino acids. The CDR3 loop reads CSASKPYDGYTF. CDR3 in DNA: TGCAGTGCTAGTAAGCCCTATGATGGCTACACCTTC.

V usage is TRBV5-6 and J usage is TRBJ1-2; D uncertain. The CDR3 loop spans 13 amino acids. Germline values: CDR1 SGHDT, CDR2 YYEEEE. V shed 2 bases and J shed 3 bases, with 8 bases lying between them. CDR3 sequence (DNA): TGTGCCAGCAGCTTAAGGGATTACTATGGCTACACCTTC. It encodes CASSLRDYYGYTF. Complete variable domain (other parts from reference TRBV5-6 and TRBJ1-2): DAGVTQSPTHLIKTRGQQVTLRCSPKSGHDTVSWYQQALGQGPQFIFQYYEEEERQRGNFPDRFSGHQFPNYSSELNVNALLLGDSALYLCASSLRDYYGYTFGSGTRLTVV.

V is TRBV7-9 and J is TRBJ2-3; D not resolved. The CDR3 runs to 13 residues. Germline V gene lookup returns CDR1 SEHNR and CDR2 FQNEAQ (reference sequence). V was cut by 9 bases and J by 0 bases, with 10 bases left in between. CDR3 sequence (DNA): TGTGCCAGTACGTACAGTAGCACAGATACGCAGTATTTT. As protein: CASTYSSTDTQYF.

V and J are TRBV6-1 and TRBJ2-7; no firm D call. Germline lookup yields CDR1 MNHNS and CDR2 SASEGT. The CDR3 runs 14 residues. The V and J ends lost 3 bases and 2 bases respectively, with 11 bases between them. The CDR3 reads CASSDVRPPYEQYV. CDR3 bases: TGTGCCAGCAGTGATGTACGACCTCCCTACGAGCAGTACGTC.

Comment on this clone: Other DNA sequences in this specimen translate into the identical CDR3. The chain recombines TRBV18 with TRBJ2-5; D is uncertain. CDR3 size: 11 residues. The germline V and J ends were trimmed by 3 bases and 2 bases, with 1 base remaining between them. Per germline, CDR1 KGHSH and CDR2 LQKENI. CDR3 residues: CASSPQETQYF. The CDR3 nucleotides are TGTGCCAGCTCACCTCAAGAGACCCAGTACTTC.

V and J are TRBV19 and TRBJ1-2, with D perhaps matching TRBD1 (5 bases). In germline, CDR1 is LNHDA, CDR2 SQIVND (reference sequence). This CDR3 contains 14 residues. Trimming took 4 bases from V and 4 from J, leaving 13 bases between them. CDR3 in amino acids: CASSTLPGAYGYTF. The CDR3, as DNA: TGTGCCAGTAGTACCCTCCCTGGGGCCTATGGCTACACCTTC.

The chain employs TRBV5-1 and TRBJ2-1, with 7 bases that match TRBD1. CDR1 is SGHRS and CDR2 is YFSETQ in the germline V gene. J gave up 2 bases and V 0 bases, and 2 bases lay outside the gene matches. This CDR3 is 15 amino acids long. The CDR3 coding sequence is TGCGCCAGCAGCTTGGCCGGACAGGCCTACAATGAGCAGTTCTTC. Translation: CASSLAGQAYNEQFF.